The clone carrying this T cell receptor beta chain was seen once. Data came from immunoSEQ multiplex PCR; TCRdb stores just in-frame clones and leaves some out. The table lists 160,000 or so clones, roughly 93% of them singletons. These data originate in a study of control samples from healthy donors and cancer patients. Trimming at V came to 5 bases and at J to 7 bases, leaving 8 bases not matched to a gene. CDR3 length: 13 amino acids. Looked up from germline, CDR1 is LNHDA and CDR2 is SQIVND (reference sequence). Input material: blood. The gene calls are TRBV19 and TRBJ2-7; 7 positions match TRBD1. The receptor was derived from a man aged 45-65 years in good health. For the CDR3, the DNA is TGTGCCAGTAGTGCCACAGGGGTCGAAGAGCAGTACTTC. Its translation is CASSATGVEEQYF.